Below, 23 T cell receptor beta chains from the same sample are listed, as sequenced in a study of blood T cells in healthy people across ages. Using a J-beta primer mix together with a sample-barcoded 5' primer, a second PCR was run for about 6 to 12 cycles. TCRdb independently ran MiXCR on the 5' RACE reads; one entry per CDR3 protein. Seen here are 750,000 or so distinct CDR3 sequences, just under 25% observed once, and the top ten hold under 9.5%. These records were also assigned to another study, of T cells of mothers and their children.

The sequenced sample was blood. The receptors were sampled from a boy younger than 18 in good health.

V is TRBV7-2 and J is TRBJ1-1; possible D gene TRBD1, 6 bases. CDR3 length: 15 amino acids. V lost 5 bases, J lost 7 bases, and 20 bases lay in between. Germline values: CDR1 SGHTA, CDR2 FQGNSA. In DNA form, the CDR3 reads TGTGCCAGCAGCACGCCCGGCACAGGGATCGTTGAAGCTTTCTTT. Protein sequence: CASSTPGTGIVEAFF.

With regard to this clonotype: Germline and junction disagree at one end, which may indicate a read error. The rearrangement joins TRBV6-5 to TRBJ2-7, with 12 bases lining up with TRBD2. The CDR3 totals 18 residues. The germline gives CDR1 MNHEY, CDR2 SVGAGI. CDR3 nucleotides: TGTACCAGCAGTTTCATAGGTACTAGCGGGAGGAACTCCTACGAGCAGTACTTC. Translated, it gives CTSSFIGTSGRNSYEQYF.

This clonotype was counted a few times. The rearrangement joins TRBV11-2 to TRBJ1-2; maybe TRBD1 (6 bases). V lost 3 bases and J lost 2, with 16 bases in between. Germline CDR1 is SGHAT and CDR2 is FQNNGV. This CDR3 region has 16 residues. CDR3 sequence reads: CASSFRGSGSNYGYTF. In DNA, the CDR3 is TGTGCCAGCAGCTTCAGGGGTAGCGGTAGCAACTATGGCTACACCTTC.

This chain connects TRBV7-9 to TRBJ1-6, with D uncertain. The ends were cut back, 5 bases at V and 6 bases at J, with 5 bases in the middle. The CDR3 consists of 12 residues. CDR1 SEHNR and CDR2 FQNEAQ come from the germline V gene (reference sequence). This chain's CDR3 is CASSGVNSPLHF. The CDR3 DNA follows: TGTGCCAGCAGCGGAGTTAATTCACCCCTCCACTTT.

The chain uses TRBV6-2 or TRBV6-3 and TRBJ2-5; the match to TRBD2 covers 9 bases. The J call may not be correct, given that the DNA end is closer to TRBJ2-1. This CDR3 has 16 residues. Germline assignment: CDR1 MNHEY and CDR2 SVGEGT. CDR3 residues: CASRNGRGGFLNEQFF. As DNA, the CDR3 is TGTGCCAGCAGAAACGGGCGGGGGGGCTTTTTAAATGAGCAGTTCTTC.

This clonotype has only a few counts. The chain has TRBV14 and TRBJ2-5, with TRBD2 as a possible D gene (6 bases). The CDR3 spans 16 residues. Trimming shortened V by 4 bases and J by 5 bases, and 20 bases separated the two germline ends. Germline V gives CDR1 SGHDN, CDR2 FVKESK. CDR3 nucleotides: TGTGCCAGCAGCCCCGGACTACTTAGTTCATCGGAGACCCAGTACTTC. Translating it yields CASSPGLLSSSETQYF.

The chain is built from TRBV6-6 and TRBJ2-5; D possibly corresponds to TRBD2 (7 bases). TRBJ2-7 matches the DNA end more closely, so the J call is doubtful. This CDR3 is built from 14 residues. In germline, CDR1 is MNHNY, CDR2 SVGAGI (reference sequence). The CDR3 loop reads CASGGGQGAYEQYF. The CDR3 nucleotides read TGTGCCAGCGGGGGGGGGCAGGGAGCCTACGAGCAGTACTTC.

This clonotype has just a few counts. V usage is TRBV10-3 and J usage is TRBJ2-5, with D possibly TRBD1 on 7 matching bases. This CDR3 region has 13 residues. CDR1 is ENHRY, CDR2 SYGVKD, per germline. The ends were cut back, 7 bases at V and 5 bases at J, with 14 bases in the middle. The CDR3 DNA reads TGTGCCATCAACAGGGGCGGAGGGGAGACCCAGTACTTC. It specifies CAINRGGGETQYF.

This clonotype was seen a handful of times. V is TRBV5-1 and J is TRBJ1-4; D might be TRBD1 (5 bases). The CDR3 loop spans 15 amino acids. The germline V gene has CDR1 SGHRS and CDR2 YFSETQ. Trimming pared 0 bases from V and 4 bases from J, leaving 10 bases between. The CDR3 DNA follows: TGCGCCAGCAGCTTGGGCACAGGTCTTAATGAAAAACTGTTTTTT. This translates into CASSLGTGLNEKLFF.

The V call is TRBV12-3 or TRBV12-4, the J call TRBJ2-7; 9 bases match TRBD1. The J segment lost 7 bases and the V segment lost 7 bases, leaving 5 bases of the junction unmatched. This CDR3 is built from 12 residues. The CDR3 DNA is TGTGCCAGCAACCCGGGACAGGGAGAGCAGTACTTC. Protein sequence: CASNPGQGEQYF.

This clonotype was detected a few times. The J gene is TRBJ2-2, the V gene TRBV10-3; no firm D call. Trimming removed 1 base from V and 2 bases from J, with 5 bases in between. CDR3 size: 14 residues. Germline CDR1 is ENHRY and CDR2 is SYGVKD. DNA for the CDR3: TGTGCCATCAGTGAGTTAGATAACACCGGGGAGCTGTTTTTT. This gives the protein CAISELDNTGELFF.

This clonotype was picked up a small number of times. The V and J genes are TRBV7-2 and TRBJ1-2, with 7 bases matching TRBD1. The V gene end was trimmed by 1 base and the J gene end by 3 bases; junction bases not matched to a gene: 2. The CDR3 runs 14 residues. CDR1 and CDR2 from the germline V gene are SGHTA and FQGNSA. As DNA, the CDR3 is TGTGCCAGCAGCTTAGGAGGGACAGACTATGGCTACACCTTC. It encodes CASSLGGTDYGYTF.

This clonotype was seen more than once but under ten times. The J gene is TRBJ2-3, the V gene TRBV29-1; D gene uncertain. CDR3 length: 15 amino acids. V lost 1 base and J lost 6, with 17 bases in between. Germline CDR1 reads SQVTM; CDR2 reads ANQGSEA. CDR3 residues: CSVEGLGLEEDTQYF. CDR3 coding DNA: TGCAGCGTTGAAGGTTTAGGGCTGGAAGAGGATACGCAGTATTTT.

The gene calls are TRBV7-8 and TRBJ2-1; TRBD2 matches 9 bases. The CDR3 consists of 15 residues. The V gene end was trimmed by 5 bases and the J gene end by 7 bases; junction bases not matched to a gene: 9. Germline assignment: CDR1 SGHVS and CDR2 FQNEAQ. The CDR3, as DNA: TGTGCCAGCAGCCTATATAGCGGGAGTAGGAATGAGCAGTTCTTC. This gives the protein CASSLYSGSRNEQFF.

The chain joins TRBV5-1 to TRBJ1-2, with 8 bases fitting TRBD1. J lost 5 bases, V lost 4 bases, and 7 bases had no gene match. Germline V gene sequence: CDR1 SGHRS, CDR2 YFSETQ. The CDR3 totals 14 residues. CDR3 region: CASSRQGRRYGYTF. In DNA, the CDR3 is TGCGCCAGCAGCCGACAGGGGCGTCGGTATGGCTACACCTTC.

V is TRBV6-2 or TRBV6-3 and J is TRBJ2-7; either TRBD1 or TRBD2 may supply D (5 bases each). The CDR3 extends over 12 amino acids. V dropped 7 bases and J dropped 7 bases, with 14 bases sitting between them. The V gene's germline CDR1 is MNHEY and CDR2 SVGEGT. CDR3 in amino acids: CASTGTPGEQYF. The CDR3 region has the DNA TGTGCCAGCACTGGGACCCCCGGGGAGCAGTACTTC.

The J gene is TRBJ2-7, the V gene TRBV29-1; 8 bases align to TRBD1. V lost 3 bases to trimming and J lost 3 bases; unmatched junction nucleotides: 4. Per the germline V gene, CDR1 is SQVTM and CDR2 is ANQGSEA. This CDR3 has 13 residues. The CDR3 loop reads CSVETGDFYEQYF. In DNA, the CDR3 is TGCAGCGTTGAGACAGGGGATTTCTACGAGCAGTACTTC.

This clonotype was detected a few times. This chain connects TRBV3-1 to TRBJ2-5; D remains unclear. The end of the DNA is better explained by TRBJ2-7, so the J call may be wrong. CDR3 size: 16 residues. The germline CDR1 and CDR2 sequences are LGHDT and YNNKEL (reference sequence). The CDR3 is CASSQGASQAFYEQYF. The CDR3 DNA reads as TGTGCCAGCAGCCAAGGGGCAAGCCAGGCCTTCTACGAGCAGTACTTC.

This clonotype was picked up many times. This chain connects TRBV4-3 to TRBJ2-6, with 11 bases lining up with TRBD2. Germline CDR1 LGHNA, CDR2 YSLEER. J was trimmed by 4 bases and V by 1 base; bases with no gene match: 9. The CDR3 is made up of 19 amino acids. CDR3 sequence: CASSQALAGGSLGANVLTF. The CDR3 nucleotides are TGCGCCAGCAGCCAAGCTCTAGCGGGGGGCTCCTTGGGGGCCAACGTCCTGACTTTC.

The chain employs TRBV7-2 and TRBJ1-1; TRBD1 might be the D (5 bases). Germline V lookup: CDR1 SGHTA, CDR2 FQGNSA. Trimming took 3 bases from V and 1 from J, leaving 12 bases between them. The CDR3 contains 15 residues. This CDR3 reads CASSFSTVTNTEAFF. The CDR3 DNA reads as TGTGCCAGCAGCTTCTCGACAGTCACGAACACTGAAGCTTTCTTT.

In this sample, this clonotype turned up a few times. V usage is TRBV5-5 and J usage is TRBJ2-5, with 9 nucleotides matching TRBD2. With the DNA end fitting TRBJ2-1 better, the J assignment may be wrong. Germline lookup yields CDR1 SGHKS and CDR2 YYEKEE (reference sequence). This CDR3 has 16 amino acids. The chain's CDR3 is CASSPRLAVAYNEQFF. The CDR3 DNA is TGTGCCAGCAGCCCGCGACTAGCGGTAGCCTACAATGAGCAGTTCTTC.

There are a few counts of this clonotype. At one end the junction does not follow the germline gene, possibly because of a read error. The chain combines TRBV7-3 with TRBJ2-2; D may match TRBD1 or TRBD2 (5 bases each). CDR1 SGHTA and CDR2 FQGTGA come from the germline V gene. This CDR3 is built from 16 residues. In DNA form, the CDR3 reads TGTGCCAGCAGCGATCTCCAGGGAGCGAACACTGGGGAGCTGTTTTTT. Its protein product is CASSDLQGANTGELFF.

The chain employs TRBV3-1 and TRBJ2-2; D gene ambiguous. Germline lookup yields CDR1 LGHDT and CDR2 YNNKEL (reference sequence). The CDR3 length is 14 residues. Trimming took 4 bases from V and 4 from J, leaving 10 bases between them. The CDR3 DNA reads as TGTGCCAGCAGCCGAGGCCCAGGCACCGGGGAGCTGTTTTTT. This codes for CASSRGPGTGELFF.